The subject of this entry is one T cell receptor (beta chain). The data originate from a study of blood T cell repertoires in COVID-19. The overall study: The United States, Italy and Spain provided the acute and convalescent COVID-19 samples. Sample material is recorded as cDNA or gDNA derived from T cells, B-cell-depleted T cells, or PBMCs.

Per the germline V gene, CDR1 is SGDLS and CDR2 is YYNGEE. With 1 base removed from V and 0 bases from J, the gap between germline ends came to 8 bases. This CDR3 is 14 amino acids long. Authors' processing steps: Amplifying reference gene primers gave estimates of nucleated cell counts. Assay used: immunoSEQ multiplex PCR; TCRdb lists only in-frame clones, some missing. From that table come the V and J calls and clone size; the DNA was used to work out D and trimming. This sample has about 58,000 clones, with over 65% found just once. The TCR comes from a man in his forties with active COVID-19. This chain joins TRBV9 and TRBJ2-7, with a tentative D call TRBD1 (5 bases). Sequencing was performed on peripheral blood. CDR3 region: CASSVQGTSYEQYF. In DNA form, the CDR3 reads TGTGCCAGCAGCGTACAGGGAACCTCCTACGAGCAGTACTTC.